This T cell receptor (beta chain) was sequenced in a study of graft-versus-host responses after intestinal transplantation. Study information: Recipients received multivisceral, liver-intestinal, or isolated intestinal transplants. The whole recipient group had anti-thymocyte globulin induction followed by tacrolimus and steroids for two to four years.

Study-level results: Peak levels of circulating GvH clones tracked with early post-transplant HvG declines. The authors found GvH clones in recipient marrow, some appearing first in ileum or blood.

Germline V gives CDR1 MNHNY, CDR2 SVGAGI (reference sequence). This CDR3 has 12 residues. Trimming shortened V by 2 bases and J by 9 bases, and 5 bases separated the two germline ends. A word on this clone: The antigen is not known.

Here immunoSEQ multiplex PCR was the method, and the copy in TCRdb shows in-frame clones only, minus some. The sample holds tens of thousands of clones, 85% to 95% seen once. The rearrangement links TRBV6-6 to TRBJ1-6, with D maybe TRBD1 (5 bases). The source material was unstimulated CD8+ T cells sorted from spleen or lymph node cells, sampled before transplant. This TCR was recovered from a human donor who was the organ donor for an intestinal transplant. The CDR3 nucleotides are TGTGCCAGCAGTTACCAGGGTTCACCCCTCCACTTT. Its translation is CASSYQGSPLHF.